Described below is a single TCR beta chain sequence and its context. This clone was picked up one time. Which antigen it targets is not known. The input lacks base qualities; no much larger clone sits a single base away. At the DNA level, this CDR3 is encoded by other sequences in the same sample as well. The entry originates in a study of cytomegalovirus exposure and HLA in healthy donors (dated by TCRdb to about 2017). Broadly, across the study: An earlier analysis of approximately 640 of the donors reported more than 250 Gb of sequence data and 100 million to 130 million unique TCR beta sequences from about 200 million T cells. An early release covering roughly 640 HLA-typed donors comprised 300 to 350 gigabases of sequencing data and tens of millions of unique TCR sequences. The genetic ancestry cluster associated with self-reported Caucasian donors included about 84% of the approximately 400 genotyped donors. The aim of the study was to test whether cataloging public T cell receptors could identify signatures of past pathogen exposure. The study profiled the T cell repertoires of more than 500 subjects by immunosequencing and related them to cytomegalovirus serostatus. Besides the first cohort of approximately 710 subjects, a separate validation cohort made up of 95 to 150 different subjects was used. To predict cytomegalovirus infection status, the study combined high-throughput TCR immunosequencing, statistical association of individual TCRs with disease status, and machine learning. A later analysis re-analyzed previously published TCR beta repertoires from roughly 690 donors and added high-resolution HLA genotyping to study TCR occurrence patterns. Rather than drawing on any new phenotypic data, the later analysis identified candidate immune exposures from TCR beta sequences and the way those sequences occurred across donors. To decide whether each TCR beta V gene segment behaved as functional or pseudogenic, an earlier analysis of approximately 600 of the donors relied on high-throughput TCR beta sequencing. Donor age, sex, ethnicity and CMV serostatus were compiled together with the repertoire data. A later genetic analysis used genome-wide SNP genotypes for about three fifths of the 666 donors, treating that subset as a discovery cohort. All discovery cohort repertoires had been generated using a single sequencing platform. HLA typing included class I and class II loci at four-digit resolution. Typing coverage differed by locus: A, B, C, DRB1 and DQB1 were typed in roughly 620-630 donors, DQA1 in roughly 500, DPA1 in around 610, and DPB1 in approximately 450. A handful of DR-DQ haplotypes were treated as single units for association and clustering because of strong linkage in the cohort. On average, around 240,000 unique TCR beta nucleotide sequences were sequenced per donor among 398 genotyped donors of the cohort, with roughly 18% of those sequences being non-productive.

The cohort comprised some 730 healthy bone marrow donors. At the time of sampling, all cohort members were nominally healthy, though unrecorded immune exposures were likely present. The donor tested CMV seronegative and was one of the 352 seronegative cohort members. Each donor provided a peripheral blood sample, and peripheral blood mononuclear cells were used for TCR beta sequencing. Genomic DNA extraction from the blood cell samples was performed with the Qiagen DNeasy Blood Extraction Kit. Here is what the overall study found, with its caveats: Because some donors lacked HLA typing at each locus, the association tests relied only on the typed subset. Correlated functional status among segregating V segments might be attributable to linkage disequilibrium, but an unknown experimental factor could not be ruled out. According to a later genetic analysis, donors in an Asian-associated ancestry cluster had fewer N-insertions in productive TCRs than the approximately 710-donor mean. CMV serostatus was the only immune exposure information available for the cohort. A later analysis associated 15,000 or so TCR beta sequences with specific HLA alleles at a false discovery rate of 0.05. A later analysis found that TCR association rates varied across HLA loci, with DRB1 alleles showing the most associated TCRs and HLA-C alleles the fewest. Strong co-occurrence of HLA alleles, especially DR and DQ, made assigning TCR associations to individual alleles difficult. A later analysis found that most CMV-associated TCR beta chains appeared HLA-restricted, with HLA associations seemingly driven largely by CMV exposure. The study gave a list of around 170 TCR beta chains associated with cytomegalovirus. It was suggested by the authors that the approach could potentially be generalized to other disease states and immunological phenotypes. Most TCR sequences were observed very rarely across donors, whereas some public TCRs were present in many individuals. In an earlier analysis of around 500 of the donors, most TCR beta V segments appeared in productive rearrangements about 87% or about 30% of the time, broadly matching IMGT annotations. A later genetic analysis associated a missense DCLRE1C variant with V-gene and J-gene trimming of TCR beta chains, and an independent cohort replicated the association. A further reported finding was that TCR beta sequences accurately predicted the HLA-A and HLA-B alleles for most subjects in the first cohort. Because counts were too low, seventeen rarely observed V segments, including chromosome 9 orphons, were excluded from the earlier analysis of 587 of the donors. In a later analysis, HLA-associated TCR beta chains showed more clonal expansion and lower generation probabilities than non-associated chains that were equally common. A few of the identified cytomegalovirus-associated TCR beta chains were confirmed in vitro to be specific for cytomegalovirus antigens. Presence/absence analyses assumed roughly uniform sequencing depth across donors, an assumption that may not hold. Several of the top co-occurrence clusters appeared to be linked to parvovirus B19, influenza, CMV and Epstein-Barr virus, according to a later analysis. In this cohort, only TCR beta chains were sequenced, and detectable features were limited by the absence of alpha or paired-chain data. A cluster of highly shared sequence variants was judged likely to be a technical artifact of the sequencing pipeline. The classifier was reported to diagnose cytomegalovirus status with high specificity and sensitivity in both the original cohort and the validation cohort.

The library was made by the immunoSEQ multiplex PCR assay. A mixture of 60 forward primers for TCR Vbeta segments and 13 reverse primers for TCR Jbeta segments was used in the multiplex PCR. The CDR3 region of rearranged TCR beta genes was amplified from genomic DNA with a multiplex PCR assay. On the Illumina HiSeq System, the amplified TCR beta libraries were sequenced as 87-base-pair reads. In the original analysis: A later analysis counted 65 million to 90 million unique TCR beta chains across the 650 to 700 repertoires, and approximately 11 million of these chains were shared by at least two donors. To remove PCR and sequencing errors, raw reads were error-corrected and collapsed into unique sequences using a nearest-neighbor algorithm that merged closely related sequences. To assign V, D and J gene segments, CDR3 sequences were aligned to IMGT reference sequences. For a sequence to be retained, a match of at least six nucleotides to both a V gene segment and a J gene segment was required. A rearrangement was called productive if the CDR3 had no stop codons and remained in frame with V and J, and every other rearrangement was called non-productive. CDR3 was defined according to IMGT convention as the region running from the second conserved V-encoded cysteine to the conserved J-encoded phenylalanine. The earlier analysis of about 610 of the donors excluded sequences that lacked an unambiguous match to a single V gene segment. In an earlier analysis of approximately 590 of the donors, V segments were called functional above 56.7% productive rearrangements and were called segregating when the between-donor standard deviation exceeded 5%. A statistical classification framework was built for diagnosing cytomegalovirus status from the catalog of TCR beta chain sequences. V and J gene assignment, in a later analysis, came from comparing TCR nucleotide sequences with IMGT/GENE-DB human TR gene sequences. The TCRdist pipeline was used in a later analysis to assign CDR3 sequences and most-parsimonious VDJ recombination scenarios. In a later analysis, each TCR beta chain was defined by its CDR3 amino acid sequence together with its V-gene family, and reads without a unique V-gene family were excluded. To address suspected cross-contamination and a sequencing artifact, a later analysis removed under 600 highly shared, low-generation-probability nucleotide sequences. For each public chain, a later analysis derived a clonal expansion index from normalized ranks of inferred template counts within each repertoire. In a later analysis, generation probabilities were computed using a VDJ recombination model fitted to out-of-frame rearrangements, and the results were checked against IGoR. In a later analysis, hypergeometric tests were used to score TCR-TCR, TCR-HLA and TCR-CMV co-occurrence, with a repertoire-size bias correction applied to TCR pairs. In a later analysis, false discovery rates were estimated by permuting HLA or CMV assignments 20 times. In a later analysis, co-occurring TCRs were grouped using DBSCAN, with TCRdist sequence similarity added in when clustering inside HLA-allele-positive subsets. Co-occurrence clustering excluded repertoires with fewer than 30,000 or more than 120,000 public chains, plus five with anomalous nucleotide sharing. TCRdb obtained this table from immuneACCESS and retained in-frame rearrangements with V and J assigned. These tables miss some clones; where compared with another copy, unresolved V genes account for less than half of the shortfall, and the remainder is unexplained. V and J calls and clone size are copied from that table; D and trimming were computed from the DNA. The sample table contains roughly 100,000 clones; only one count was recorded for roughly 75% of them. Of the sample, about 0.69% falls within the top ten clones.

This TCR came from a woman between 55 and 75 years old in good health and CMV-seronegative. Source material: PBMCs.

The base sequence is TGTGCCAGCAGCTTAGGGGGGGTCTCCTACAATGAGCAGTTCTTC. This translates into CASSLGGVSYNEQFF. The chain couples TRBV11-3 to TRBJ2-1; the best D guess is TRBD2, with 6 bases matching. A distance of 7 bases separates the germline ends of V and J, which lose 1 base and 0 bases respectively. The germline V gene provides CDR1 SGHNT and CDR2 YENEEA. From its cysteine to its phenylalanine, the CDR3 spans 15 amino acids. The read is trimmed to its CDR3 DNA, 45 bases read in frame from base 1.